These 10 T cell receptor beta chains were sequenced from one sample in a study of cytomegalovirus exposure and HLA in healthy donors. Profiling relied on immunoSEQ multiplex PCR, and the TCRdb table lists in-frame clones only, not all of them. The sample contains 150,000 to 170,000 clones, approximately 86% of which appear only once. Sequences were obtained from PBMCs. These receptors were collected from a human donor in good health.

The V call is TRBV6-5, the J call TRBJ2-5; D is undetermined. V lost 6 bases to trimming and J lost 2 bases, with 10 bases between them. The germline CDR1 and CDR2 sequences are MNHEY and SVGAGI. This CDR3 has 13 residues. The CDR3 DNA follows: TGTGCCAGCAGCAATGCGGCACAAGAGACCCAGTACTTC. This gives the protein CASSNAAQETQYF.

This chain connects TRBV6-5 to TRBJ1-2; TRBD1 aligns across 10 bases. Per germline, CDR1 MNHEY and CDR2 SVGAGI. The junction had 10 bases not matched to a gene; V was cut back by 11 bases and J by 1 base. The CDR3 contains 15 residues. The CDR3 here is CAARDRGGLNYGYTF. CDR3 sequence (DNA): TGTGCCGCCCGGGACAGGGGCGGCCTTAACTATGGCTACACCTTC.

The rearrangement uses TRBV6-6 and TRBJ1-5; possibly TRBD1 for D (5 bases). The V gene lost 5 bases and the J gene lost 3 bases, with 14 bases spanning the gap. The CDR3 runs 15 residues. CDR1 and CDR2 (germline): MNHNY, SVGAGI (reference sequence). The CDR3 bases are TGTGCCAGCAGTAGCAGGGCAATGAACAATCAGCCCCAGCATTTT. It codes for CASSSRAMNNQPQHF.

Comment on this clone: The junction differs from germline at one of its ends, possibly a read error. The rearrangement joins TRBV10-3 to TRBJ2-7; TRBD1 matches 8 bases. The CDR3 sequence is 14 residues long. Germline-derived CDR1 and CDR2 are ENHRY and SYGVKD. CDR3 nucleotide sequence: TGTGCCATCAGTGTAGGACAGGGTTCCTCCGAGCAGTACTTC. Encoded protein: CAISVGQGSSEQYF.

The chain joins TRBV7-9 to TRBJ1-1, with D unresolved. With 5 bases removed from V and 3 bases from J, the gap between germline ends came to 10 bases. The germline V gene encodes CDR1 SEHNR and CDR2 FQNEAQ (reference sequence). This CDR3 has 13 amino acids. CDR3 sequence (DNA): TGTGCCAGCAGCCTTGACATTGACACTGAAGCTTTCTTT. Encoded protein: CASSLDIDTEAFF.

This chain links TRBV5-4 with TRBJ1-1; D unresolved. Germline V gives CDR1 SGHNT, CDR2 YYREEE (reference sequence). Trimming took off 0 bases at V and 0 bases at J, with 9 bases between the two ends. This CDR3 has 15 amino acids. CDR3 protein: CASSLGSEMNTEAFF. DNA for the CDR3: TGTGCCAGCAGCTTGGGGTCTGAGATGAACACTGAAGCTTTCTTT.

The J gene is TRBJ1-1, the V gene TRBV5-1; TRBD1 aligns across 11 bases. CDR1 is SGHRS, CDR2 YFSETQ, per germline. There are 16 residues in the CDR3. V lost 0 bases and J lost 3; bases outside the gene matches: 4. For the CDR3, the DNA is TGCGCCAGCAGCTTGGGGACAGGGGGCATTGACACTGAAGCTTTCTTT. It specifies CASSLGTGGIDTEAFF. The full variable domain, completed using reference TRBV5-1 and TRBJ1-1, is KAGVTQTPRYLIKTRGQQVTLSCSPISGHRSVSWYQQTPGQGLQFLFEYFSETQRNKGNFPGRFSGRQFSNSRSEMNVSTLELGDSALYLCASSLGTGGIDTEAFFGQGTRLTVV.

The V gene is TRBV6-5, the J gene TRBJ2-7; the D is unclear. Germline CDR1 reads MNHEY; CDR2 reads SVGAGI. Trimming cost V 4 bases and J 4 bases, with 5 bases left between them. The CDR3 runs 11 residues. This CDR3 is CASSSLYEQYF. The CDR3 coding sequence is TGTGCCAGCAGTTCCCTATACGAGCAGTACTTC.

The rearrangement links TRBV7-2 to TRBJ2-7; maybe TRBD1 (6 bases). The V end was cut by 7 bases, the J end by 4 bases, with 14 bases between. This CDR3 has 13 residues. CDR1 and CDR2 from the germline V gene are SGHTA and FQGNSA. CDR3 sequence (DNA): TGTGCCAGCATCGGACAGTCTCTATACGAGCAGTACTTC. Its protein is CASIGQSLYEQYF.

V is TRBV6-5 and J is TRBJ2-7, with D perhaps matching TRBD1 (5 bases). Germline loops: CDR1 MNHEY, CDR2 SVGAGI. The CDR3 has 14 amino acids. The ends were cut back, 5 bases at V and 9 bases at J, with 20 bases in the middle. CDR3 protein: CASSIEETDWRQYF. As DNA, the CDR3 is TGTGCCAGCAGTATCGAGGAGACAGACTGGAGGCAGTACTTC.